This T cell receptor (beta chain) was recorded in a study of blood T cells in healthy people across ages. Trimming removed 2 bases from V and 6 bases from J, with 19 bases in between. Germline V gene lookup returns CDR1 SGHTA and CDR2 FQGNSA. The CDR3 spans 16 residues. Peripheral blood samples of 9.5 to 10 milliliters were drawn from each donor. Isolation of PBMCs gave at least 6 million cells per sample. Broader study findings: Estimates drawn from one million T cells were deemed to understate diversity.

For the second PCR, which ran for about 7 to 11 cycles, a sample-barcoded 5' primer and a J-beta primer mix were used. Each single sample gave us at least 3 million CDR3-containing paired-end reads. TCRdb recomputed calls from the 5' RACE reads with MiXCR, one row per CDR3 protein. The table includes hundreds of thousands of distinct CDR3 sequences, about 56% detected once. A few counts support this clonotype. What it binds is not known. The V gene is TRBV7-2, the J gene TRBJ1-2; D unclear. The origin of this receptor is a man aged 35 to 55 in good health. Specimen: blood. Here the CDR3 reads CASSLSGYIRRDGYTF. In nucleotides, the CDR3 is TGTGCCAGCAGCTTATCAGGATACATTCGTCGGGATGGCTACACCTTC.